Shown below are 12 T cell receptor beta chains from a single sample sequenced in a study of a mutant IDH1 vaccine in newly diagnosed glioma (dated by TCRdb to about 2021). The meaning of the sample's time point label: week 35, safety follow-up. Each vaccine dose, consisting of 300 ug of a 20-mer mutant IDH1 peptide in Montanide, was administered subcutaneously with topical imiquimod. Their cognate antigens are unknown. Preparation of the library involved the immunoSEQ multiplex PCR assay. TCRdb obtained this table from immuneACCESS and retained in-frame rearrangements with V and J assigned. These tables miss some clones; where compared with another copy, unresolved V genes account for less than half of the shortfall, and the remainder is unexplained. The sample table lists approximately 47,000 clones, approximately 90% of them with a count of one. Of the sample, 5.7% is held by the ten largest clones.

The specimen was PBMCs, collected from a glioma patient whose treatment included an IDH1 peptide vaccine. The receptors originated from a woman in her forties with glioma.

This rearrangement joins TRBV27 to TRBJ1-1; 12 bases align to TRBD1. The CDR3 is 16 residues long. The V segment lost 5 bases and the J segment 5 bases; nucleotides outside the gene matches: 9. Looked up from germline, CDR1 is MNHEY and CDR2 is SMNVEV (reference sequence). CDR3 coding DNA: TGTGCCAGCAGTCCGCGGGACAGGGGGCGTTCGACTGAAGCTTTCTTT. This translates into CASSPRDRGRSTEAFF.

This clone showed up just a few times. The chain employs TRBV6-1 and TRBJ1-4, with TRBD1 as a possible D gene (5 bases). Germline V gene data show CDR1 as MNHNS and CDR2 as SASEGT. Trimming stripped 4 bases from V and 0 bases from J, with 9 bases between. The CDR3 extends over 15 amino acids. CDR3 sequence reads: CASSGLGATNEKLFF. As DNA, the CDR3 is TGTGCCAGCAGTGGGTTAGGGGCAACTAATGAAAAACTGTTTTTT.

The chain employs TRBV6-1 and TRBJ1-3; weak D call: TRBD1 (6 bases). CDR1 and CDR2 from the germline V gene are MNHNS and SASEGT. Trimming left V 3 bases short and J 1 base short, with 13 bases between. The CDR3 is 16 residues long. The CDR3 spells CASSDPQGRSGNTIYF. The DNA of the CDR3 is TGTGCCAGCAGTGATCCCCAGGGGAGGTCTGGAAACACCATATATTTT.

The V gene is TRBV6-6, the J gene TRBJ2-3; no clear D gene. CDR1 MNHNY and CDR2 SVGAGI come from the germline V gene (reference sequence). This CDR3 contains 15 residues. V was trimmed by 0 bases and J by 2 bases, leaving 9 bases between them. CDR3 amino acids: CASSYSRSDTDTQYF. CDR3 nucleotide sequence: TGTGCCAGCAGTTACTCGAGGAGCGACACAGATACGCAGTATTTT.

This chain links TRBV29-1 with TRBJ2-3; 10 nucleotides align to TRBD1. V shed 4 bases, J shed 1 base, and the junction held 5 bases outside the gene matches. The germline gives CDR1 SQVTM, CDR2 ANQGSEA. The CDR3 is 15 amino acids. The CDR3: CSVGGGQGRTDTQYF. The CDR3 coding sequence is TGCAGCGTTGGAGGGGGACAGGGGCGCACAGATACGCAGTATTTT.

V and J are TRBV5-4 and TRBJ1-2, with TRBD1 matching 7 bases. J gave up 4 bases and V 5 bases, and 5 bases lay outside the gene matches. Germline V gene data show CDR1 as SGHNT and CDR2 as YYREEE (reference sequence). This CDR3 has 13 amino acids. The CDR3 sequence: CASSPGGSYGYTF. DNA for the CDR3: TGTGCCAGCAGTCCAGGGGGGAGCTATGGCTACACCTTC.

This clone was counted once. The chain combines TRBV2 with TRBJ1-4; TRBD1 agrees at 10 bases. V lost 7 bases and J lost 5; bases outside the gene matches: 4. CDR3 size: 14 residues. CDR1 is SNHLY, CDR2 FYNNEI, per germline. CDR3 sequence reads: CASIPGQGNEKLFF. In nucleotides, the CDR3 is TGTGCCAGCATTCCGGGACAGGGGAATGAAAAACTGTTTTTT.

The chain uses TRBV28 and TRBJ1-5, with a possible D match to TRBD1 (5 bases). V dropped 4 bases and J dropped 4 bases, with 11 bases sitting between them. Germline V gene data show CDR1 as MDHEN and CDR2 as SYDVKM. The CDR3 has 14 residues. The CDR3, as DNA: TGTGCCAGCAGTTCGGAGGGGCCGAATCAGCCCCAGCATTTT. Protein sequence: CASSSEGPNQPQHF. Combining the CDR3 with reference TRBV28 and TRBJ1-5 gives the whole variable domain DVKVTQSSRYLVKRTGEKVFLECVQDMDHENMFWYRQDPGLGLRLIYFSYDVKMKEKGDIPEGYSVSREKKERFSLILESASTNQTSMYLCASSSEGPNQPQHFGDGTRLSIL.

The rearrangement links TRBV5-1 to TRBJ2-7; 7 nucleotides match TRBD2. V was clipped by 0 bases and J by 2 bases; unmatched bases: 11. CDR1 is SGHRS, CDR2 YFSETQ, per germline. The CDR3 extends over 17 amino acids. Here the CDR3 reads CASSLGSAPSGAYEQYF. The CDR3 DNA is TGCGCCAGCAGCTTGGGTTCGGCCCCTAGCGGAGCCTACGAGCAGTACTTC.

This chain links TRBV2 with TRBJ2-5; 9 bases match TRBD2. There are 15 residues in the CDR3. The J segment lost 4 bases and the V segment lost 5 bases, leaving 8 bases of the junction unmatched. CDR1 is SNHLY, CDR2 FYNNEI, per germline. CDR3 residues: CASSPNAGGRETQYF. The DNA for the CDR3 is TGTGCCAGCAGTCCGAACGCGGGGGGGAGAGAGACCCAGTACTTC.

The chain has TRBV7-8 and TRBJ2-7; 8 bases agree with TRBD1. CDR1 is SGHVS and CDR2 is FQNEAQ in the germline V gene. V lost 5 bases, J lost 0 bases, and 6 bases stayed unmatched. This CDR3 spans 15 amino acids. CDR3 residues: CASSPGQGPSYEQYF. The CDR3 DNA sequence: TGTGCCAGCAGCCCCGGACAGGGTCCCTCCTACGAGCAGTACTTC.

V usage is TRBV4-1 and J usage is TRBJ2-1; no clear D. The germline V gene has CDR1 MGHRA and CDR2 YSYEKL. V lost 2 bases and J lost 8, with 13 bases in between. The CDR3 contains 14 residues. CDR3 residues: CASSQSPVADEQFF. Here the CDR3 DNA reads TGCGCCAGCAGCCAAAGTCCAGTAGCAGATGAGCAGTTCTTC.